The rows below give T cell receptor beta chains drawn from one sample of a study of radiotherapy plus CTLA-4 blockade in lung cancer. Clones were read by immunoSEQ multiplex PCR, and TCRdb kept only the in-frame ones, dropping some. The repertoire has around 44,000 clones, 75% to 80% of them found once; the top ten carry 2.6%. The input for sequencing was peripheral blood, taken from a patient treated with radiotherapy plus ipilimumab. These receptors came from a human donor with non-small cell lung cancer whose response to radiotherapy plus ipilimumab could not be evaluated. The CDR3 runs from the conserved cysteine through the conserved F or W. The D gene is left open where the match is weak. The size of a clone is reported for some rows only, either as once, few or many, or as a class for expanded clones.

cdr3_nt: TGCGCCAGCAGCCGCGGGGAAGCCTACGAGCAGTACTTC
cdr3_aa: CASSRGEAYEQYF
clone_size: once
j_call: TRBJ2-7
d_call: -
cdr3_length: 13
v_call: TRBV4-1

cdr3_nt: TGTGCCAGCAGCGTGGGCCCCAGCTCCTACAATGAGCAGTTCTTC
cdr3_aa: CASSVGPSSYNEQFF
clone_size: -
j_call: TRBJ2-1
d_call: -
cdr3_length: 15
v_call: TRBV9

cdr3_nt: TGTGCCAGCAGCTTAGGGGCCCGTGTGGAGACCCAGTACTTC
cdr3_aa: CASSLGARVETQYF
clone_size: -
j_call: TRBJ2-5
d_call: -
cdr3_length: 14
v_call: TRBV7-2

cdr3_nt: TGTGCCAGCAGTTTACAGGCCAGGGGTGCCTATGGCTACACCTTC
cdr3_aa: CASSLQARGAYGYTF
clone_size: -
j_call: TRBJ1-2
d_call: -
cdr3_length: 15
v_call: TRBV28

cdr3_nt: TGTGCCAGCAGCCCGGGACAGGGGAACACTGAAGCTTTCTTT
cdr3_aa: CASSPGQGNTEAFF
clone_size: -
j_call: TRBJ1-1
d_call: TRBD1
cdr3_length: 14
v_call: TRBV9

cdr3_nt: TGTGCCAGCGGGGCGGGGGTGGGCGGCTACACCTTC
cdr3_aa: CASGAGVGGYTF
clone_size: -
j_call: TRBJ1-2
d_call: -
cdr3_length: 12
v_call: TRBV2

cdr3_nt: TGTGCCAGCAGCTTTAGCCCAGGGGGCGAAAAACTGTTTTTT
cdr3_aa: CASSFSPGGEKLFF
clone_size: -
j_call: TRBJ1-4
d_call: TRBD1
cdr3_length: 14
v_call: TRBV7-2

cdr3_nt: TGCGCCAGCAGGGAAGGAGACTACAATGAGCAGTTCTTC
cdr3_aa: CASREGDYNEQFF
clone_size: few
j_call: TRBJ2-1
d_call: -
cdr3_length: 13
v_call: TRBV5-1

cdr3_nt: TGTGCCAGCAGCTTAGCTGTCCAGGGTGGCTACACCTTC
cdr3_aa: CASSLAVQGGYTF
clone_size: -
j_call: TRBJ1-2
d_call: -
cdr3_length: 13
v_call: TRBV7-2

cdr3_nt: TGTGCCAGCAGTTACTTGGGAGGGGAGGGATATGGCTGCACCTTC
cdr3_aa: CASSYLGGEGYGCTF
clone_size: -
j_call: TRBJ1-2
d_call: -
cdr3_length: 15
v_call: TRBV6-5

cdr3_nt: TGCGCCAGCAGCCAGAGTGCAGGGGGCGCTAACTATGGCTACACCTTC
cdr3_aa: CASSQSAGGANYGYTF
clone_size: -
j_call: TRBJ1-2
d_call: TRBD1
cdr3_length: 16
v_call: TRBV4-3

cdr3_nt: TGCGCCAGCAGCCAGACGTACCTTAGCGGACGCTACGAGCAGTACTTC
cdr3_aa: CASSQTYLSGRYEQYF
clone_size: -
j_call: TRBJ2-7
d_call: -
cdr3_length: 16
v_call: TRBV4-1

cdr3_nt: TGTGCCAGCAGCGATCTTCGCGGCGGGAGGGTATCGGGCGAGACCCAGTACTTC
cdr3_aa: CASSDLRGGRVSGETQYF
clone_size: -
j_call: TRBJ2-5
d_call: TRBD2
cdr3_length: 18
v_call: TRBV4-2

cdr3_nt: TGTGCCAGCAGTGCCCCTCGCGCAACTAATGAAAAACTGTTTTTT
cdr3_aa: CASSAPRATNEKLFF
clone_size: -
j_call: TRBJ1-4
d_call: -
cdr3_length: 15
v_call: TRBV25-1

cdr3_nt: TGTGCCAGCAGCGGACGGGGGGGGACAAACTATGGCTACACCTTC
cdr3_aa: CASSGRGGTNYGYTF
clone_size: -
j_call: TRBJ1-2
d_call: -
cdr3_length: 15
v_call: TRBV6-1

cdr3_nt: TGTGCCAGCAGTTACTCGATTGGGGAGAAGGCCGAGCAGTACTTC
cdr3_aa: CASSYSIGEKAEQYF
clone_size: -
j_call: TRBJ2-7
d_call: -
cdr3_length: 15
v_call: TRBV6-5

cdr3_nt: TGCAGCGTTGGGACTACTGACAATCAGCCCCAGCATTTT
cdr3_aa: CSVGTTDNQPQHF
clone_size: -
j_call: TRBJ1-5
d_call: -
cdr3_length: 13
v_call: TRBV29-1

cdr3_nt: TGTGCCAGCAGCGCCGAACAGGGTCTAGTGCCATCCGCCTACGAGCAGTACTTC
cdr3_aa: CASSAEQGLVPSAYEQYF
clone_size: -
j_call: TRBJ2-7
d_call: -
cdr3_length: 18
v_call: TRBV14

cdr3_nt: TGTGCCAGTAGTATGGGGAACAGGGAGTACACTGAAGCTTTCTTT
cdr3_aa: CASSMGNREYTEAFF
clone_size: -
j_call: TRBJ1-1
d_call: -
cdr3_length: 15
v_call: TRBV19

cdr3_nt: TGTGCCAGCAGCCCTCGGACAGGGAACACCGGGGAGCTGTTTTTT
cdr3_aa: CASSPRTGNTGELFF
clone_size: -
j_call: TRBJ2-2
d_call: TRBD1
cdr3_length: 15
v_call: TRBV7-3

cdr3_nt: TGTGCCAGCAGCTTAGGGAGGGGGCTTACCGGGGAGCTGTTTTTT
cdr3_aa: CASSLGRGLTGELFF
clone_size: -
j_call: TRBJ2-2
d_call: -
cdr3_length: 15
v_call: TRBV7-2

cdr3_nt: TGTGCCAGCAGCGCTACCGGGACTAGCGCTGACGAGCAGTACTTC
cdr3_aa: CASSATGTSADEQYF
clone_size: -
j_call: TRBJ2-7
d_call: TRBD2
cdr3_length: 15
v_call: TRBV9

cdr3_nt: TGTGCCAGCAGCCCGAATATGGGCTCCGAGCAGTACTTC
cdr3_aa: CASSPNMGSEQYF
clone_size: -
j_call: TRBJ2-7
d_call: -
cdr3_length: 13
v_call: TRBV5-4

cdr3_nt: TGTGCCAGCCTTCAGAAAACTAACTATGGCTACACCTTC
cdr3_aa: CASLQKTNYGYTF
clone_size: -
j_call: TRBJ1-2
d_call: -
cdr3_length: 13
v_call: TRBV28

cdr3_nt: TGTGCCTGGGGGAGGGAGGGATTGGGCACCGGGGAGCTGTTTTTT
cdr3_aa: CAWGREGLGTGELFF
clone_size: -
j_call: TRBJ2-2
d_call: TRBD2
cdr3_length: 15
v_call: TRBV30